This entry concerns a single T cell receptor beta chain. Its antigen remains unidentified. These data originate in a study of CD8 T cells in ankylosing spondylitis. General study results and limits: A TCR beta motif made of fewer than ten highly homologous variants seemed typical of ankylosing spondylitis blood.

Generation of TCR beta libraries employed quantitative 5'-RACE incorporating molecular barcodes. MiXCR, run by TCRdb on the 5' RACE reads, gives a single entry per CDR3 protein. There are about 540,000 distinct CDR3 sequences in the sample; roughly an eighth occur only once, and 6.8% lies in the top ten. The clonotype was recovered from a male donor with ankylosing spondylitis. Sequenced: blood, either unsorted or a sorted T cell fraction (not recorded which).

The CDR3 region is CASSPRQGKNIQYF. The CDR3 bases are TGTGCCAGCAGTCCCCGGCAGGGCAAAAACATTCAGTACTTC. The chain joins TRBV12-3 or TRBV12-4 to TRBJ2-4; D is perhaps TRBD1 (5 bases). This CDR3 comprises 14 residues. Trimming removed 5 bases at V and 3 bases at J, with 11 bases between.